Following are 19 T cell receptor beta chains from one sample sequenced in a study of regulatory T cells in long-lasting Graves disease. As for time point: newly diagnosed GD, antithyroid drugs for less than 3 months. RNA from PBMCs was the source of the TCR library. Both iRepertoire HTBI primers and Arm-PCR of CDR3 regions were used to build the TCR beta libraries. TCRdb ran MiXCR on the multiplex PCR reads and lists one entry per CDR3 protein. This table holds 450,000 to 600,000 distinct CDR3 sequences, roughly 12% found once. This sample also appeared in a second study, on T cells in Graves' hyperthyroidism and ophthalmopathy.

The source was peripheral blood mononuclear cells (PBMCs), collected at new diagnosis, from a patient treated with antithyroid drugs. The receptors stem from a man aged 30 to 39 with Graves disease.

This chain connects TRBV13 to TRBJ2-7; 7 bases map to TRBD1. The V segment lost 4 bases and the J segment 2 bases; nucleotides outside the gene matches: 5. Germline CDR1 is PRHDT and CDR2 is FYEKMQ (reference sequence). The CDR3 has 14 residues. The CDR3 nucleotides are TGTGCCAGCAGCTCCCGACAGGGAACCTACGAGCAGTACTTC. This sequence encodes CASSSRQGTYEQYF.

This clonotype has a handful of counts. The CDR3 sequence is CASSEIGPDEDNTEAFF. The CDR3 DNA follows: TGTGCCAGCAGTGAAATTGGACCCGATGAGGACAACACTGAAGCTTTCTTT. The V and J genes are TRBV25-1 and TRBJ1-1; D not certain. Trimming stripped 2 bases from V and 2 bases from J, with 18 bases between. Per the germline V gene, CDR1 is MGHDK and CDR2 is SYGVNS. This CDR3 has 17 residues.

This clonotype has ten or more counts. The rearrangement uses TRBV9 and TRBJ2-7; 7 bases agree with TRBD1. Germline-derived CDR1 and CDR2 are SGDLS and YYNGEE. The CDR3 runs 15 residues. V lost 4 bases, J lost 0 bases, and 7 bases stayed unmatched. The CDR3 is CASSYGQASSYEQYF. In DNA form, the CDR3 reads TGTGCCAGCAGCTATGGACAGGCCAGCTCCTACGAGCAGTACTTC.

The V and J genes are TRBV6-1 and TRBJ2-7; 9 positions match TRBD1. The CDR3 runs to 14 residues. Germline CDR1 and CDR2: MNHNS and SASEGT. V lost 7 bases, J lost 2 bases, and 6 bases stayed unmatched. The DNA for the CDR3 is TGTGCCAGCATTCTACAGGGGGCCGCCTACGAGCAGTACTTC. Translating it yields CASILQGAAYEQYF.

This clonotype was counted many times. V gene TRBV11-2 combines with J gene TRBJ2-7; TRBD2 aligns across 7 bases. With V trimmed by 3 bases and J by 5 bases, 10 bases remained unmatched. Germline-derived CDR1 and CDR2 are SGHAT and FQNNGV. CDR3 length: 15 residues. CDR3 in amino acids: CASSLEGAGLDEQYF. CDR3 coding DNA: TGTGCCAGCAGCTTGGAGGGAGCGGGATTAGACGAGCAGTACTTC.

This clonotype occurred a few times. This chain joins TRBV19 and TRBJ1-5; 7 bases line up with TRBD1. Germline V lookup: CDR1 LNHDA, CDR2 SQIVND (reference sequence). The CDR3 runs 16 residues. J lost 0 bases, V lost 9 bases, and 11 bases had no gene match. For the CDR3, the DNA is TGTGCCAGCAGCCGGGACAGCGTGAATAGCAATCAGCCCCAGCATTTT. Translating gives CASSRDSVNSNQPQHF.

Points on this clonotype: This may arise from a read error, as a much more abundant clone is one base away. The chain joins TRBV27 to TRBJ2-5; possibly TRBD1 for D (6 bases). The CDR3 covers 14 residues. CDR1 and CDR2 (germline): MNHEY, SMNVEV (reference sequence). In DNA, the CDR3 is TGTGTCAGCAGTTTATCAACAGGGCAAGAGACCCAGTACTTC. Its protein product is CVSSLSTGQETQYF.

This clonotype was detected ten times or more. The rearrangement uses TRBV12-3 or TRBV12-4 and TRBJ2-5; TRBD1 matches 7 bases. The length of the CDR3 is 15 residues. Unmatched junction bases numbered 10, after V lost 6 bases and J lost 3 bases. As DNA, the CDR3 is TGTGCCAGCAGCCCCAACTCGACAGGGAAAGAGACCCAGTACTTC. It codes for CASSPNSTGKETQYF.

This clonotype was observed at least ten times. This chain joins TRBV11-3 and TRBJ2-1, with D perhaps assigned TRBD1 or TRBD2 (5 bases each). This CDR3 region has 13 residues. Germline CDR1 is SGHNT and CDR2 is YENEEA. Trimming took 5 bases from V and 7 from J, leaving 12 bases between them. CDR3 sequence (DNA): TGTGCCAGCAGCCCCGGGTGGGGGAATGAGCAGTTCTTC. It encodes CASSPGWGNEQFF.

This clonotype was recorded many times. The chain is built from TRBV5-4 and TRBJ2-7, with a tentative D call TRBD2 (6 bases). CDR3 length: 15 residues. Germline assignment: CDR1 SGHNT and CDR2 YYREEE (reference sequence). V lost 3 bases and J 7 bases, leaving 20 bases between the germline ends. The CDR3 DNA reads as TGTGCCAGCAGCTCTTACTCCCCGGGGGTTAGTGAGCAGTACTTC. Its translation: CASSSYSPGVSEQYF.

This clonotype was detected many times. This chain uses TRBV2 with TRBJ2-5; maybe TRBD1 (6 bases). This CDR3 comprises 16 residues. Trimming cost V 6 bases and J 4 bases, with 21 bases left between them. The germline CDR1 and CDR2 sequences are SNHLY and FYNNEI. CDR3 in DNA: TGTGCCAGCAGGAACTGGGGGCAGGGTGGTATAGAGACCCAGTACTTC. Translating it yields CASRNWGQGGIETQYF.

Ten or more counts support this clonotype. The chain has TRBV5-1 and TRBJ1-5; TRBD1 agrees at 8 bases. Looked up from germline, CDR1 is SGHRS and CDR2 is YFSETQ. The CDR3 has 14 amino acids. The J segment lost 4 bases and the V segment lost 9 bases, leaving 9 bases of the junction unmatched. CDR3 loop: CATYTDRGNQPQHF. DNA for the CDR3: TGCGCCACCTATACCGACAGGGGTAATCAGCCCCAGCATTTT.

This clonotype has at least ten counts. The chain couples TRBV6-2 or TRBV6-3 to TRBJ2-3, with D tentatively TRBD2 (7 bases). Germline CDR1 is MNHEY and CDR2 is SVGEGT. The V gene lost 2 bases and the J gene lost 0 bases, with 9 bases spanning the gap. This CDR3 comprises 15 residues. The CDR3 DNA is TGTGCCAGCAGTTACCGGGGGGCTAGCACAGATACGCAGTATTTT. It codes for CASSYRGASTDTQYF.

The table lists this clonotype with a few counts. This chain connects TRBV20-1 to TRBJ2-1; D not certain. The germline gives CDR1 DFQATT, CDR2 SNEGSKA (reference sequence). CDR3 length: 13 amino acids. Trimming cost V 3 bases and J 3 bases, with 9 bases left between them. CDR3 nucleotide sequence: TGCAGTGCTAGTTGGCGGAACTACAATGAGCAGTTCTTC. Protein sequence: CSASWRNYNEQFF.

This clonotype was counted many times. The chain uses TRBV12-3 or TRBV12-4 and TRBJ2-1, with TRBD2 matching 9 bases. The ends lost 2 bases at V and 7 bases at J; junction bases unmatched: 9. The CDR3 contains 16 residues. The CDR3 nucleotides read TGTGCCAGCAGTTTATACGAGTTAGCGGGAGCAAATGAGCAGTTCTTC. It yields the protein CASSLYELAGANEQFF.

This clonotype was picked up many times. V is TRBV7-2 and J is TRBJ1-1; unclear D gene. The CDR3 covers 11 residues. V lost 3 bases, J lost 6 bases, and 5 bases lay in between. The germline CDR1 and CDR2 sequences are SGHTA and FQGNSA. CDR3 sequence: CASSFVAEAFF. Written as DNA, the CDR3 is TGTGCCAGCAGCTTCGTGGCTGAAGCTTTCTTT.

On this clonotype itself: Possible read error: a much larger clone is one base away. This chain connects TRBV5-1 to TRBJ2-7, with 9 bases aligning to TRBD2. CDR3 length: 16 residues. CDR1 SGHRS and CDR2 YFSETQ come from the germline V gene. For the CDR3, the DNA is TGTGCCAGCAGCCGAAATAGCGGGAGAACGGTCTGCGAGCAGTACTTC. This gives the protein CASSRNSGRTVCEQYF.

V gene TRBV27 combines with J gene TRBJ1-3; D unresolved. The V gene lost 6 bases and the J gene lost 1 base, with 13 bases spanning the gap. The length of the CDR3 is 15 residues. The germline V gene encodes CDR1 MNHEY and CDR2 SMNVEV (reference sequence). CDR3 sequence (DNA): TGTGCCAGCAGAAAAGATTCGGTATCTGGAAACACCATATATTTT. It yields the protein CASRKDSVSGNTIYF.

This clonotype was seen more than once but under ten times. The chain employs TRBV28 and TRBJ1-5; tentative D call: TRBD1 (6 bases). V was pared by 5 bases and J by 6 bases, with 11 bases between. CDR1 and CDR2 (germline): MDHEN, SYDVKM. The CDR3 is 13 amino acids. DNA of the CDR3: TGTGCCAGCAGTCCCGGGGACATTCAGCCCCAGCATTTT. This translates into CASSPGDIQPQHF.